This TCR beta chain was recovered during a study of blood T cell repertoires in COVID-19. Study-level background: Acute and convalescent COVID-19 samples came from the United States, Italy and Spain. Sources were T cells, B-cell-depleted T cells, or PBMCs; the material itself was cDNA or gDNA.

Original methodology: Reference gene primer amplification gave estimated nucleated cell counts. Data came from immunoSEQ multiplex PCR; TCRdb stores just in-frame clones and leaves some out. The V and J calls and the clone size are those of that table, but D and trimming were determined from the DNA. Here the sample spans 120,000 or so clones, less than 90% being singletons. V was cut by 2 bases and J by 0 bases, with 9 bases left in between. The CDR3 has 15 residues. The germline gives CDR1 SGHRS, CDR2 YFSETQ. The sample was peripheral blood. The receptor's source is a man aged 70-80 years who had recovered from COVID-19. The chain is built from TRBV5-1 and TRBJ2-1; possibly TRBD1 for D (5 bases). The CDR3 is CASSLGAASYNEQFF. DNA for the CDR3: TGCGCCAGCAGCTTAGGGGCGGCCTCCTACAATGAGCAGTTCTTC. The complete variable domain, with remaining parts taken from reference TRBV5-1 and TRBJ2-1, reads KAGVTQTPRYLIKTRGQQVTLSCSPISGHRSVSWYQQTPGQGLQFLFEYFSETQRNKGNFPGRFSGRQFSNSRSEMNVSTLELGDSALYLCASSLGAASYNEQFFGPGTRLTVL.